The next 9 T cell receptor beta chains were all read from a single sample in a study of CD8 T cells in Susac syndrome. RNA was extracted with the RNeasy kit, and a quantity of roughly 0.45 to 1 ug was reverse transcribed using random hexamers. A single record per CDR3 protein comes from TCRdb applying MiXCR to the immunoSEQ multiplex PCR reads. Of around 190,000 distinct CDR3 sequences in the sample, approximately 96% are singletons; the top ten hold 0.16%. Sequencing used CD8+ T cells from PBMCs. The receptors here all came from a human donor with multiple sclerosis.

The rearrangement uses TRBV18 and TRBJ1-5, with D possibly TRBD1 on 5 matching bases. The CDR3 has 13 residues. The V gene's germline CDR1 is KGHSH and CDR2 LQKENI. V lost 6 bases and J lost 7, with 13 bases in between. The CDR3 DNA reads TGTGCCAGCTCCGACTCCAAGGGGCAGCCCCAGCATTTT. Its protein is CASSDSKGQPQHF.

The V gene is TRBV7-9, the J gene TRBJ2-3; D is unclear. V was cut by 4 bases and J by 2 bases, with 4 bases left in between. Per germline, CDR1 SEHNR and CDR2 FQNEAQ (reference sequence). The CDR3 covers 12 residues. CDR3 region: CASSYNTDTQYF. For the CDR3, the DNA is TGTGCCAGCAGCTACAACACAGATACGCAGTATTTT. The variable domain in full, with the rest retrieved from reference TRBV7-9 and TRBJ2-3, is DTGVSQNPRHKITKRGQNVTFRCDPISEHNRLYWYRQTLGQGPEFLTYFQNEAQLEKSRLLSDRFSAERPKGSFSTLEIQRTEQGDSAMYLCASSYNTDTQYFGPGTRLTVL.

This clonotype was recorded only once. The rearrangement joins TRBV4-1 to TRBJ2-1; TRBD1 matches at 7 bases. The J segment lost 13 bases and the V segment lost 5 bases, leaving 14 bases of the junction unmatched. The CDR3 has 14 residues. Per the germline V gene, CDR1 is MGHRA and CDR2 is YSYEKL. CDR3 protein: CASSIRQGSPGQFF. The DNA of the CDR3 is TGCGCCAGCAGCATCAGACAGGGAAGCCCAGGCCAGTTCTTC.

J is TRBJ2-1 and V is TRBV7-9; 9 bases match TRBD2. The CDR3 totals 17 residues. Germline assignment: CDR1 SEHNR and CDR2 FQNEAQ (reference sequence). V lost 0 bases, J lost 4 bases, and 7 bases stayed unmatched. In DNA form, the CDR3 reads TGTGCCAGCAGCTTAGCGAAGGCTAGCGGGGCGTACAATGAGCAGTTCTTC. Protein product: CASSLAKASGAYNEQFF.

CDR3 coding DNA: TGCAGCGTTGACGAGGGGACTAGCGGGGTCTACGAGCAGTACTTC. Residues: CSVDEGTSGVYEQYF. The rearrangement joins TRBV29-1 to TRBJ2-7; 13 bases fit TRBD2. Germline values: CDR1 SQVTM, CDR2 ANQGSEA. V shed 3 bases, J shed 3 bases, and the junction held 5 bases outside the gene matches. The CDR3 has 15 residues.

The rearrangement joins TRBV2 to TRBJ2-7, with D unclear. Trimming pared 8 bases from V and 2 bases from J, leaving 7 bases between. The germline V gene encodes CDR1 SNHLY and CDR2 FYNNEI. The CDR3 is made up of 11 amino acids. CDR3: CASAFTYEQYF. CDR3 nucleotides: TGTGCCAGCGCCTTTACCTACGAGCAGTACTTC. Complete variable domain (other parts from reference TRBV2 and TRBJ2-7): EPEVTQTPSHQVTQMGQEVILRCVPISNHLYFYWYRQILGQKVEFLVSFYNNEISEKSEIFDDQFSVERPDGSNFTLKIRSTKLEDSAMYFCASAFTYEQYFGPGTRLTVT.

V and J are TRBV29-1 and TRBJ1-1; TRBD1 aligns across 12 bases. Trimming cost V 7 bases and J 3 bases; bases outside gene matches: 3. In germline, CDR1 is SQVTM, CDR2 ANQGSEA. The CDR3 is 13 amino acids. CDR3 coding DNA: TGCAGCGCCAGGGACAGGGGGCACACTGAAGCTTTCTTT. Translated, it gives CSARDRGHTEAFF.

The J gene is TRBJ2-5, the V gene TRBV7-8, with 11 nucleotides matching TRBD2. The ends lost 4 bases at V and 5 bases at J; junction bases unmatched: 6. CDR1 and CDR2 (germline): SGHVS, FQNEAQ. CDR3 length: 15 amino acids. The CDR3 bases are TGTGCCAGCAGCTCGCCTACTAGCGGGAGTGAGACCCAGTACTTC. Translation: CASSSPTSGSETQYF. Looking up the rest from reference TRBV7-8 and TRBJ2-5 gives the full variable domain: GAGVSQSPRYKVAKRGQDVALRCDPISGHVSLFWYQQALGQGPEFLTYFQNEAQLDKSGLPSDRFFAERPEGSVSTLKIQRTQQEDSAVYLCASSSPTSGSETQYFGPGTRLLVL.

This sequence joins TRBV7-9 and TRBJ2-4; 9 bases align to TRBD1. Trimming cost V 2 bases and J 9 bases; bases outside gene matches: 5. This CDR3 has 14 amino acids. Germline V gene sequence: CDR1 SEHNR, CDR2 FQNEAQ (reference sequence). The CDR3 DNA reads TGTGCCAGCAGCTTAAGGACAGGGGATTTCATTCAGTACTTC. It translates to CASSLRTGDFIQYF.